Sequencing of this T cell receptor beta chain was carried out in a study of cytomegalovirus exposure and HLA in healthy donors. The CDR3 has 17 amino acids. V shed 2 bases, J shed 3 bases, and the junction held 5 bases outside the gene matches. Germline V gene lookup returns CDR1 LGHNA and CDR2 YNFKEQ. Researchers ran the PCR with 60 Vbeta and 13 Jbeta primers. Clones were read by immunoSEQ multiplex PCR, and TCRdb kept only the in-frame ones, dropping some. The sample records 250,000 or so clones, around 85% being singletons. The rearrangement links TRBV4-2 to TRBJ2-1; the match to TRBD2 covers 12 bases. The receptor comes from a human donor in good health. The source material was PBMCs. The CDR3 here is CASSQRASGRDYNEQFF. CDR3 DNA: TGTGCCAGCAGCCAAAGAGCTAGCGGGAGGGACTACAATGAGCAGTTCTTC.